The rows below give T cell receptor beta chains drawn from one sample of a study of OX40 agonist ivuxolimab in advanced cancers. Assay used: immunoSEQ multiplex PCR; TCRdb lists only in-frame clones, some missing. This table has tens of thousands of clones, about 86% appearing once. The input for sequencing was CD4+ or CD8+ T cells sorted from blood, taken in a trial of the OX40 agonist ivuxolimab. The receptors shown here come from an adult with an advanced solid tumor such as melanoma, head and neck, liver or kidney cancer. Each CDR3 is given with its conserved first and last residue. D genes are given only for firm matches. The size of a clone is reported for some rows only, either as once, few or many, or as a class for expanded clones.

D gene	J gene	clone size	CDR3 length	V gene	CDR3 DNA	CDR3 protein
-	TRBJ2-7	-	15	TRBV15	TGTGCCACCAGCAGGGACTCCGGGACAACCTACGAGCAGTACTTC	CATSRDSGTTYEQYF
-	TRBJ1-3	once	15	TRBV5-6	TGTGCCAGCAGCTTGGGCTGGAGCTCTGGAAACACCATATATTTT	CASSLGWSSGNTIYF
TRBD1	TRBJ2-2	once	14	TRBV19	TGTGCCAGTAGTTCGGGACAGGTCCCCGGGGAGCTGTTTTTT	CASSSGQVPGELFF
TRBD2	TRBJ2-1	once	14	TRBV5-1	TGCGCCAGCTGGAGCGGGGCATGGAATGATGAGCAGTTCTTC	CASWSGAWNDEQFF
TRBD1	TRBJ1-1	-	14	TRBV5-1	TGCGCCAGCAGCCTATCGACAGGGTCAAGAGAAGCTTTCTTT	CASSLSTGSREAFF
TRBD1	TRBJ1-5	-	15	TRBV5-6	TGTGCCAGCAGCTGGACAGGGGATAGCAATCAGCCCCAGCATTTT	CASSWTGDSNQPQHF
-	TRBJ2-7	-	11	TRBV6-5	TGTGCCAGCAGGACCCCCTACGAGCAGTACTTC	CASRTPYEQYF
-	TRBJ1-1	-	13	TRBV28	TGTGCCAGCACCTCCGGGACCTACACTGAAGCTTTCTTT	CASTSGTYTEAFF
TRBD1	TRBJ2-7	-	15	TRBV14	TGTGCCAGCAGCCAGGAACAGGGGGCTCAGTGGGAGCAGTACTTC	CASSQEQGAQWEQYF
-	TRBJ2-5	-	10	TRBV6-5	TGTGCCTGCGGGCCCAAGACCCAGTACTTC	CACGPKTQYF
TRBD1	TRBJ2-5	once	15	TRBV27	TGTGCCAGCAGTCCCTCACGACAGGGCACGGAGACCCAGTACTTC	CASSPSRQGTETQYF
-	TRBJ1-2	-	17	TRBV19	TGTGCCAGTACCAATCAAATCCGGGGGGCGCGCGGCTATGGCTACACCTTC	CASTNQIRGARGYGYTF
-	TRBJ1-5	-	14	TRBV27	TGTGCCAGCAGTCACGGGCTCACTAATCAGCCCCAGCATTTT	CASSHGLTNQPQHF
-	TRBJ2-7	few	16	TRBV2	TGTGCCAGCAGTGCTACCGGGACATCGAGGGGGTACGAGCAGTACTTC	CASSATGTSRGYEQYF
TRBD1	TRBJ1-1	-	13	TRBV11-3	TGTGCCAGCAGCACAGGGGGGACCACTGAAGCTTTCTTT	CASSTGGTTEAFF
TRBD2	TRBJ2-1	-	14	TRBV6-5	TGTGCCAGCAGTTACGACACGGGGGGCAATGAGCAGTTCTTC	CASSYDTGGNEQFF
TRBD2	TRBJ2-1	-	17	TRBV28	TGTGCCAGCAGTGATCCTTCCGGGACTAGCGTATACAATGAGCAGTTCTTC	CASSDPSGTSVYNEQFF